The 17 T cell receptor beta chains given below trace back to one sample, sequenced in a study of T-cell reconstitution after alpha-beta-depleted transplantation in children. Unique molecular identifiers were built into the TCRbeta library. TCRdb re-called the PCR reads with MiXCR, one entry per CDR3 protein. There are around 700,000 distinct CDR3 sequences in the sample; 10% to 15% occur only once, and 0.65% to 0.9% lies in the top ten. The sample was PBMCs, taken before TCRalphabeta/CD19-depleted stem cell transplant. The receptors originated from a girl aged 2-10 years with congenital amegakaryocytic thrombocytopenia, due to receive a stem cell transplant.

The sample holds a few counts of this clonotype. The V and J genes are TRBV7-9 and TRBJ1-3, with no clear D. Looked up from germline, CDR1 is SEHNR and CDR2 is FQNEAQ (reference sequence). V was trimmed by 8 bases and J by 0 bases, leaving 8 bases between them. CDR3 length equals 13 residues. CDR3 nucleotide sequence: TGTGCCAGCGACTCTGGCTCTGGAAACACCATATATTTT. This translates into CASDSGSGNTIYF.

The genes are TRBV7-9 and TRBJ2-1, with D hard to call. V lost 5 bases and J lost 2, with 13 bases in between. Germline CDR1 is SEHNR and CDR2 is FQNEAQ (reference sequence). This CDR3 is 15 amino acids long. The CDR3 coding sequence is TGTGCCAGCAGCCCCCTCAATGGCGCCTACAATGAGCAGTTCTTC. It codes for CASSPLNGAYNEQFF. Variable domain in full (rest from reference TRBV7-9 and TRBJ2-1): DTGVSQNPRHKITKRGQNVTFRCDPISEHNRLYWYRQTLGQGPEFLTYFQNEAQLEKSRLLSDRFSAERPKGSFSTLEIQRTEQGDSAMYLCASSPLNGAYNEQFFGPGTRLTVL.

This clonotype was recorded many times. This rearrangement joins TRBV11-2 to TRBJ2-7; D is possibly TRBD2 (7 bases). The V end was cut by 0 bases, the J end by 0 bases, with 12 bases between. The CDR3 contains 16 residues. Looked up from germline, CDR1 is SGHAT and CDR2 is FQNNGV. For the CDR3, the DNA is TGTGCCAGCAGCTTAGATCGGGGGGCAAGCTCCTACGAGCAGTACTTC. This encodes CASSLDRGASSYEQYF.

This clonotype was seen a handful of times. V is TRBV5-1 and J is TRBJ2-7; tentatively, D is TRBD2 (5 bases). CDR1 SGHRS and CDR2 YFSETQ come from the germline V gene. The V gene lost 0 bases and the J gene lost 4 bases, with 17 bases spanning the gap. This CDR3 has 16 amino acids. This CDR3 reads CASSLAGLLLQYEQYF. In DNA form, the CDR3 reads TGCGCCAGCAGCTTGGCGGGATTGCTTCTACAGTACGAGCAGTACTTC.

This clonotype was counted ten times or more. The chain is built from TRBV15 and TRBJ2-1; no reliable D call. V gave up 0 bases and J gave up 2 bases, with 8 bases separating them. CDR3 size: 15 residues. Germline CDR1 LNHNV, CDR2 YYDKDF (reference sequence). CDR3 amino acids: CATSRDDGTYNEQFF. The CDR3 DNA reads as TGTGCCACCAGCAGAGATGACGGCACCTACAATGAGCAGTTCTTC. Full variable domain (outside the CDR3, taken from reference TRBV15 and TRBJ2-1): DAMVIQNPRYQVTQFGKPVTLSCSQTLNHNVMYWYQQKSSQAPKLLFHYYDKDFNNEADTPDNFQSRRPNTSFCFLDIRSPGLGDTAMYLCATSRDDGTYNEQFFGPGTRLTVL.

The table lists this clonotype with many counts. The rearrangement joins TRBV20-1 to TRBJ2-1; 11 bases fit TRBD2. CDR3 length equals 16 residues. CDR1 and CDR2 (germline): DFQATT, SNEGSKA (reference sequence). Unmatched junction bases numbered 11, after V lost 3 bases and J lost 7 bases. The chain's CDR3 is CSASLILAGVLNEQFF. The CDR3 DNA reads as TGCAGTGCTAGCCTGATACTAGCGGGAGTTTTGAATGAGCAGTTCTTC.

This clonotype was seen more than once but under ten times. V gene TRBV5-5 combines with J gene TRBJ1-2; D not resolved. The CDR3 loop spans 15 amino acids. V was shortened by 1 base and J by 0 bases, with 10 bases between the two germline ends. The germline V gene has CDR1 SGHKS and CDR2 YYEKEE (reference sequence). The CDR3 here is CASSLSGLPNYGYTF. CDR3 DNA sequence: TGTGCCAGCAGCTTGTCGGGCTTACCTAACTATGGCTACACCTTC.

This clonotype appeared many times. This rearrangement joins TRBV29-1 to TRBJ1-6, with TRBD1 as a possible D gene (5 bases). Trimming took 5 bases from V and 7 from J, leaving 15 bases between them. The CDR3 runs to 14 residues. Germline values: CDR1 SQVTM, CDR2 ANQGSEA. Here the CDR3 DNA reads TGCAGCGTTAGAGAGGGGTCGACAAATTCACCCCTCCACTTT. This encodes CSVREGSTNSPLHF.

This clonotype was detected ten times or more. The chain employs TRBV12-3 or TRBV12-4 and TRBJ2-1; 11 bases line up with TRBD2. After removal of 4 bases from V and 6 bases from J, the junction contained 5 bases not matched to a gene. This CDR3 is built from 15 residues. The CDR3 nucleotides read TGTGCCAGCAGTTGGCTAGCGGGAGGCGTCAATGAGCAGTTCTTC. Its translation is CASSWLAGGVNEQFF.

This chain connects TRBV28 to TRBJ2-7, with 7 bases that match TRBD2. CDR3 length equals 14 residues. The junction had 8 bases not matched to a gene; V was cut back by 6 bases and J by 3 bases. The germline V gene has CDR1 MDHEN and CDR2 SYDVKM. CDR3 residues: CASSKSGKVYEQYF. DNA of the CDR3: TGTGCCAGCAGCAAAAGCGGGAAGGTCTACGAGCAGTACTTC.

This clonotype has just a few counts. The chain joins TRBV20-1 to TRBJ2-5, with 8 bases that match TRBD1. From germline, CDR1 is DFQATT and CDR2 SNEGSKA (reference sequence). The V segment lost 5 bases and the J segment 5 bases; nucleotides outside the gene matches: 7. This CDR3 is 13 amino acids long. This CDR3 is CSAPRTGSETQYF. CDR3 sequence (DNA): TGCAGTGCTCCGCGGACAGGGTCGGAGACCCAGTACTTC.

Ten or more counts support this clonotype. CDR3 sequence reads: CSAREDLRGTDTQYF. CDR3 coding DNA: TGCAGTGCTAGAGAGGACCTGCGGGGCACAGATACGCAGTATTTT. The chain links TRBV20-1 to TRBJ2-3; a possible D gene is TRBD2 (5 bases). CDR1 and CDR2 (germline): DFQATT, SNEGSKA (reference sequence). The CDR3 loop spans 15 amino acids. Trimming pared 0 bases from V and 1 base from J, leaving 11 bases between.

The rearrangement joins TRBV7-9 to TRBJ2-1; D might be TRBD1 (7 bases). CDR3 length equals 16 residues. Per germline, CDR1 SEHNR and CDR2 FQNEAQ (reference sequence). Trimming stripped 2 bases from V and 8 bases from J, with 19 bases between. CDR3 region: CASSLSGGGYGDEQFF. Written as DNA, the CDR3 is TGTGCCAGCAGCTTATCTGGAGGGGGCTACGGGGATGAGCAGTTCTTC.

This clonotype was observed a few times. The chain recombines TRBV6-5 with TRBJ2-4; D is possibly TRBD2 (6 bases). Per the germline V gene, CDR1 is MNHEY and CDR2 is SVGAGI. CDR3 length equals 16 residues. The germline V and J ends were trimmed by 0 bases and 0 bases, with 9 bases remaining between them. Here the CDR3 reads CASSYSGGIAKNIQYF. In nucleotides, the CDR3 is TGTGCCAGCAGTTACTCGGGCGGGATAGCCAAAAACATTCAGTACTTC.

This clonotype was detected many times. This sequence joins TRBV20-1 and TRBJ2-5, with a weak D call TRBD2 (5 bases). The CDR3 loop spans 13 amino acids. V lost 3 bases and J lost 1, with 9 bases in between. Per the germline V gene, CDR1 is DFQATT and CDR2 is SNEGSKA (reference sequence). The CDR3 DNA follows: TGCAGTGCTAGTCCCCGGGGCCAAGAGACCCAGTACTTC. Amino acid sequence: CSASPRGQETQYF.

V is TRBV18 and J is TRBJ2-3, with 9 bases lining up with TRBD2. This CDR3 comprises 17 residues. V was pared by 1 base and J by 1 base, with 6 bases of the junction left unmatched. The germline CDR1 and CDR2 sequences are KGHSH and LQKENI. The CDR3 sequence: CASSPRKGLAGTDTQYF. CDR3 DNA sequence: TGTGCCAGCTCACCACGAAAGGGACTAGCAGGCACAGATACGCAGTATTTT.

This clonotype has just a few counts. A read error may be the cause here, since a much bigger clone is one base away. The gene calls are TRBV12-3 or TRBV12-4 and TRBJ2-1; 11 nucleotides align to TRBD1. The ends lost 5 bases at V and 9 bases at J; junction bases unmatched: 3. There are 13 residues in the CDR3. The CDR3: CASSPGTGGEQFF. The CDR3, as DNA: TGTGCCAGCAGTCCCGGGACAGGGGGTGAGCAGTTCTTC.